A single T cell receptor (beta chain) is shown here with its context. What it binds is not known. Per the germline V gene, CDR1 is MNHNS and CDR2 is SASEGT. CDR3 length equals 11 residues. The V end was cut by 8 bases, the J end by 1 base, with 5 bases between. The data derive from a study of CD8+ T cells in alopecia areata. Study conclusions and caveats: Higher clonality was seen in lesional scalp than in normal scalp, especially in alopecia totalis/universalis. On tofacitinib, scalp and blood still held many of the expanded lesional clones.

This sample's treatment: oral pan-JAK inhibitor, 5-10 mg twice daily. Cell sorting on a FACSAria was used to separate CD4+ and CD8+ T cells from the PBMCs. Extracted from the samples, RNA was reverse transcribed into cDNA to serve as the sequencing template. TCRdb's table, derived via immunoSEQ multiplex PCR, lists solely in-frame clones and lacks some. The profile shows approximately 90,000 clones, approximately 70% of them singletons. The TCR sequence derives from a human donor with alopecia areata. This sample comprised CD8+ T cells sorted from blood, obtained at week 44, from a patient treated with tofacitinib. This chain connects TRBV6-1 to TRBJ1-1, with D unresolved. The CDR3 bases are TGTGCCAGCCAGGAGAACACTGAAGCTTTCTTT. Translated, it gives CASQENTEAFF.